Listed below are T cell receptor beta chains from one sample, sequenced in a study of cytomegalovirus exposure and HLA in healthy donors. TCRdb keeps only in-frame clones here, not all; method: immunoSEQ multiplex PCR. The sample includes 150,000 to 200,000 clones, over 70% seen only once; the top ten take roughly 7.5%. Sequencing was carried out using PBMCs. Source of these receptors: a male donor in good health and CMV-seropositive. Both conserved end residues are part of each CDR3. The order of the fields is J gene, V gene, D gene, clone size, CDR3 protein, CDR3 DNA. D genes are given only for firm matches. Expanded clones are given a class, and other clones once, few, many or no size at all.

TRBJ1-6 | TRBV6-5 | TRBD1 | NA | CASSSSGTVNSPLHF | TGTGCCAGCAGTTCTTCCGGGACAGTCAATTCACCCCTCCACTTT
TRBJ1-6 | TRBV21-1 | NA | once | CASSEGQGKYSYNSPLHF | TGTGCCAGCAGCGAAGGACAGGGGAAGTACTCCTATAATTCACCCCTCCACTTT
TRBJ2-3 | TRBV6-5 | NA | NA | CASSSGDRSTDTQYF | TGTGCCAGCAGTTCGGGGGACCGTAGCACAGATACGCAGTATTTT
TRBJ1-1 | TRBV6-5 | NA | NA | CASSLWGDGSEAFF | TGTGCCAGCAGTTTATGGGGGGATGGGTCTGAAGCTTTCTTT
TRBJ2-1 | TRBV5-4 | TRBD1 | NA | CASRTAGGSYNEQFF | TGTGCCAGCAGGACGGCAGGGGGCTCCTACAATGAGCAGTTCTTC
TRBJ1-6 | TRBV1 | NA | NA | CTSSRVNGRGNNSPLHF | TGCACCAGCAGCCGGGTTAATGGAAGAGGGAATAATTCACCCCTCCACTTT
TRBJ2-5 | TRBV4-1 | TRBD1 | NA | CASSQDRGQETQYF | TGCGCCAGCAGCCAAGACAGGGGGCAAGAGACCCAGTACTTC
TRBJ2-1 | TRBV15 | TRBD2 | once | CATSRDSGTSGYNEQFF | TGTGCCACCAGCAGAGATTCAGGGACTAGCGGATACAATGAGCAGTTCTTC
TRBJ1-6 | TRBV5-1 | TRBD1 | NA | CASSLHPGQGANSPLHF | TGCGCCAGCAGCTTACATCCGGGACAGGGGGCGAATTCACCCCTCCACTTT
TRBJ2-3 | TRBV5-1 | TRBD1 | NA | CASSLDGQVTDTQYF | TGCGCCAGCAGCTTAGATGGACAGGTCACAGATACGCAGTATTTT
TRBJ2-1 | TRBV4-2 | TRBD2 | NA | CASSQPGGARYNEQFF | TGTGCCAGCAGCCAACCCGGGGGGGCGAGGTACAATGAGCAGTTCTTC
TRBJ2-7 | TRBV7-9 | TRBD2 | NA | CASSLGSGLGADEQYF | TGTGCCAGCAGCTTGGGTTCCGGACTAGGGGCCGACGAGCAGTACTTC
TRBJ1-6 | TRBV7-8 | NA | NA | CASSPQITGSYNSPLHF | TGTGCCAGCAGCCCACAAATCACAGGGTCCTATAATTCACCCCTCCACTTT
TRBJ1-1 | TRBV6-4 | NA | few | CASSEEPNTEAFF | TGTGCCAGCAGTGAGGAGCCGAACACTGAAGCTTTCTTT
TRBJ2-1 | TRBV27 | TRBD2 | NA | CASSLLAGVYNEQFF | TGTGCCAGCAGCTTACTAGCGGGGGTTTACAATGAGCAGTTCTTC
TRBJ1-1 | TRBV27 | TRBD1 | NA | CASSLNRGRLNTEAFF | TGTGCCAGCAGTTTAAACAGGGGAAGGTTGAACACTGAAGCTTTCTTT
TRBJ2-2 | TRBV4-3 | NA | NA | CASSQDGRAGELFF | TGCGCCAGCAGCCAAGATGGCAGGGCCGGGGAGCTGTTTTTT
TRBJ2-3 | TRBV6-1 | NA | NA | CASSATSNTQYF | TGTGCCAGCAGTGCTACTAGCAATACGCAGTATTTT
TRBJ2-1 | TRBV2 | TRBD2 | few | CASREGLAYNEQFF | TGTGCCAGCAGGGAGGGACTAGCCTACAATGAGCAGTTCTTC
TRBJ1-2 | TRBV30 | NA | once | CACYRSSGYTF | TGTGCCTGCTACAGGAGCTCGGGCTACACCTTC
TRBJ1-4 | TRBV5-4 | TRBD1 | NA | CASSGGTGGSEGKLFF | TGTGCCAGCAGCGGCGGGACAGGGGGTTCGGAGGGAAAACTGTTTTTT
TRBJ1-5 | TRBV2 | TRBD1 | few | CASTGDSNQPQHF | TGTGCCAGCACGGGGGACAGTAATCAGCCCCAGCATTTT
TRBJ1-2 | TRBV19 | TRBD1 | NA | CASSIGGTGDGYTF | TGTGCCAGTAGTATAGGTGGGACAGGGGATGGCTACACCTTC
TRBJ2-7 | TRBV12-5 | TRBD1 | NA | CASGLSGTGVSHEQYF | TGTGCTAGTGGTTTGTCCGGGACAGGGGTCTCCCACGAGCAGTACTTC
TRBJ2-3 | TRBV5-1 | NA | NA | CASSEHTDTQYF | TGCGCCAGCAGCGAGCACACAGATACGCAGTATTTT
TRBJ1-1 | TRBV7-6 | NA | NA | CASSLAVGREAFF | TGTGCCAGCAGCTTAGCTGTGGGGCGTGAAGCTTTCTTT
TRBJ2-7 | TRBV27 | NA | few | CASSPVRTYFYEQYF | TGTGCCAGCAGTCCCGTTCGGACATACTTCTACGAGCAGTACTTC
TRBJ1-5 | TRBV27 | NA | NA | CASSFNPGNQPQHF | TGTGCCAGCAGTTTTAACCCGGGCAATCAGCCCCAGCATTTT
TRBJ2-7 | TRBV30 | NA | NA | CAWSAGGPREQYF | TGTGCCTGGAGTGCTGGGGGCCCGCGCGAGCAGTACTTC
TRBJ2-2 | TRBV10-2 | TRBD1 | NA | CASSLTGAGELFF | TGCGCCAGCAGTTTGACAGGGGCCGGGGAGCTGTTTTTT
TRBJ1-1 | TRBV7-8 | NA | NA | CASSLAPPGLRGNTEAFF | TGTGCCAGCAGCTTAGCCCCGCCGGGACTTCGGGGCAACACTGAAGCTTTCTTT
TRBJ2-1 | TRBV20-1 | TRBD1 | NA | CSVRQGYEQFF | TGCAGTGTAAGACAGGGCTATGAGCAGTTCTTC
TRBJ2-4 | TRBV11-2 | TRBD2 | NA | CASSTSAGGSWNIQYF | TGTGCCAGCAGTACCTCGGCGGGGGGTTCGTGGAACATTCAGTACTTC
TRBJ1-2 | TRBV13 | TRBD1 | NA | CASNRQGGYGYTF | TGTGCCAGCAACAGGCAGGGGGGCTATGGCTACACCTTC
TRBJ1-2 | TRBV30 | NA | NA | CAWSAWGLGGYTF | TGTGCCTGGAGTGCTTGGGGGCTTGGTGGCTACACCTTC
TRBJ1-2 | TRBV5-1 | TRBD1 | NA | CASSLGTGSGYTF | TGCGCCAGCAGCTTGGGGACAGGGTCTGGCTACACCTTC
TRBJ1-5 | TRBV18 | TRBD1 | NA | CASSLGTAGDQPQHF | TGTGCCAGCTCACTGGGGACAGCAGGGGACCAGCCCCAGCATTTT
TRBJ2-1 | TRBV7-3 | NA | NA | CASSPQGAGASEQFF | TGTGCCAGCAGCCCTCAAGGTGCAGGGGCCTCTGAGCAGTTCTTC
TRBJ2-1 | TRBV4-1 | NA | NA | CASSLQLSHSYNEQFF | TGCGCCAGCAGCCTACAGCTTAGTCACTCCTACAATGAGCAGTTCTTC
TRBJ2-3 | TRBV9 | NA | NA | CASSVAGFTDTQYF | TGTGCCAGCAGTGTGGCGGGGTTCACAGATACGCAGTATTTT
TRBJ1-2 | TRBV5-1 | NA | once | CASSLVGRDYTF | TGCGCCAGCAGCTTGGTAGGCAGGGACTACACCTTC
TRBJ2-3 | TRBV29-1 | NA | NA | CSVESLSGRDTQYF | TGCAGCGTTGAATCCCTGTCCGGTCGGGATACGCAGTATTTT
TRBJ2-4 | TRBV7-2 | TRBD2 | once | CASSLGGRGGDRNIQYF | TGTGCCAGCAGCTTAGGAGGCCGGGGGGGAGACAGAAACATTCAGTACTTC
TRBJ1-1 | TRBV7-2 | NA | NA | CASSPSGDTEAFF | TGTGCCAGCAGCCCCTCGGGTGACACTGAAGCTTTCTTT
TRBJ2-2 | TRBV29-1 | TRBD2 | NA | CSVPTSAGELFF | TGCAGCGTTCCGACTAGCGCCGGGGAGCTGTTTTTT
TRBJ1-2 | TRBV4-1 | TRBD1 | NA | CASSQGQGSGYGYTF | TGCGCCAGCAGCCAAGGACAGGGAAGCGGTTATGGCTACACCTTC
TRBJ1-5 | TRBV27 | TRBD1 | few | CASRPQGAGQPQHF | TGTGCCAGCAGGCCACAGGGGGCAGGTCAGCCCCAGCATTTT
TRBJ2-7 | TRBV18 | TRBD1 | NA | CASSPRTGSTYEQYF | TGTGCCAGCTCACCAAGGACAGGGTCTACCTACGAGCAGTACTTC
TRBJ1-1 | TRBV6-6 | TRBD1 | NA | CASSSRTGLEAFF | TGTGCCAGCAGTTCTAGGACAGGGCTTGAAGCTTTCTTT
TRBJ1-2 | TRBV5-1 | TRBD1 | few | CASSLAGGAGYGYTF | TGCGCCAGCAGCCTTGCAGGGGGCGCGGGTTATGGCTACACCTTC
TRBJ1-1 | TRBV30 | NA | once | CAWTLDSGTEAFF | TGTGCCTGGACCCTCGACAGTGGCACTGAAGCTTTCTTT
TRBJ1-1 | TRBV5-4 | NA | NA | CASSLEQGGTEAFF | TGTGCCAGCAGCTTGGAACAGGGCGGCACTGAAGCTTTCTTT
TRBJ2-1 | TRBV27 | TRBD2 | NA | CASSFGTSGNNEQFF | TGTGCCAGCAGTTTCGGGACTAGCGGTAACAATGAGCAGTTCTTC
TRBJ1-5 | TRBV30 | TRBD1 | once | CAWDRGRESGQPQHF | TGTGCCTGGGACAGGGGGCGGGAGAGCGGTCAGCCCCAGCATTTT
TRBJ2-7 | TRBV25-1 | NA | NA | CASSERGTYEQYF | TGTGCCAGCAGTGAGAGGGGGACCTACGAGCAGTACTTC